The text below deals with one T cell receptor (beta chain). Its antigen is as yet unknown. The sample originates from a study of T cell responses to AZD1222 COVID-19 vaccine. Across the study: Second-dose recipients at about 4 or about 12 weeks were treated as one pooled group. Findings and limits, study-wide: Only six individuals given AZD1222 were seropositive at baseline. Clonal diversity may have been underestimated in mostly white British donors.

Trimming took off 6 bases at V and 2 bases at J, with 8 bases between the two ends. Germline V lookup: CDR1 ENHRY, CDR2 SYGVKD. The CDR3 is 13 residues long. Libraries were prepared by immunoSEQ multiplex PCR; TCRdb keeps only in-frame clonotypes and omits some of them. This sample has about 170,000 clones, with more than 85% found just once. The gene calls are TRBV10-3 and TRBJ1-3, with D possibly being TRBD1 (6 bases). This sequence originates from an adult in good health. The sequencing used peripheral blood, collected on day 0 of AZD1222 vaccination. The CDR3 DNA follows: TGTGCCATCAGACAGGGAGCTGGAAACACCATATATTTT. This gives the protein CAIRQGAGNTIYF.